The rows below give T cell receptor beta chains drawn from one sample of a study of blood T cell repertoires in COVID-19. Produced via immunoSEQ multiplex PCR; TCRdb's table is partial and in-frame only. Among 350,000 to 550,000 clones listed, about 89% were seen once. The specimen was peripheral blood. The receptor source for this set is a woman aged 25 to 39 with acute or convalescent COVID-19. CDR3s include the opening cysteine and the closing phenylalanine or tryptophan. A D gene is named only where the DNA matches it firmly. The size field is filled for only some rows; it gives once, few, many or a size class.

size: -
J: TRBJ2-1
V: TRBV7-2
D: TRBD1
CDR3: CASSLVPGQGQGEQFF
DNA: TGTGCCAGCAGCTTAGTACCGGGACAGGGGCAAGGAGAGCAGTTCTTC

size: -
J: TRBJ2-7
V: TRBV5-5
D: -
CDR3: CASSRGPRTYEQYF
DNA: TGTGCCAGCAGCCGAGGGCCGAGGACCTACGAGCAGTACTTC

size: -
J: TRBJ2-2
V: TRBV2
D: -
CDR3: CASSRNTIPGELFF
DNA: TGTGCCAGCAGCCGCAACACGATCCCCGGGGAGCTGTTTTTT

size: -
J: TRBJ2-3
V: TRBV11-3
D: -
CDR3: CASSSTGFKSDTQYF
DNA: TGTGCCAGCAGCTCGACAGGTTTTAAGTCGGATACGCAGTATTTT

size: -
J: TRBJ1-6
V: TRBV30
D: -
CDR3: CAWSAGRDSPLHF
DNA: TGTGCCTGGAGTGCCGGGAGGGATTCACCCCTCCACTTT

size: -
J: TRBJ2-3
V: TRBV7-3
D: -
CDR3: CASSSPSSGTDTQYF
DNA: TGTGCCAGCAGCTCCCCGAGCTCGGGCACAGATACGCAGTATTTT

size: -
J: TRBJ2-3
V: TRBV11-1
D: -
CDR3: CASSLVGADTQYF
DNA: TGTGCCAGCAGCTTAGTGGGAGCAGATACGCAGTATTTT

size: -
J: TRBJ2-7
V: TRBV10-1
D: -
CDR3: CASSRDRSYEQYF
DNA: TGCGCCAGCAGTCGAGACAGATCCTACGAGCAGTACTTC

size: -
J: TRBJ2-1
V: TRBV27
D: -
CDR3: CASSQYYGTPFTYNEQFF
DNA: TGTGCCAGCAGTCAGTACTATGGAACCCCATTTACCTACAATGAGCAGTTCTTC

size: once
J: TRBJ2-2
V: TRBV9
D: -
CDR3: CASSISSGSLTGELFF
DNA: TGTGCCAGCAGCATTAGCAGTGGGAGCCTCACCGGGGAGCTGTTTTTT

size: -
J: TRBJ1-1
V: TRBV24-1
D: -
CDR3: CATSDSSYTEAFF
DNA: TGTGCCACCAGTGATTCAAGCTACACTGAAGCTTTCTTT

size: -
J: TRBJ1-5
V: TRBV28
D: -
CDR3: CASSLQPQHF
DNA: TGTGCCAGCTCTCTCCAGCCCCAGCATTTT

size: once
J: TRBJ2-2
V: TRBV18
D: TRBD1
CDR3: CASSTDRTNTGELFF
DNA: TGTGCCAGCTCAACGGACAGGACGAACACCGGGGAGCTGTTTTTT

size: -
J: TRBJ1-1
V: TRBV24-1
D: -
CDR3: CATSDLRRPRVFTEAFF
DNA: TGTGCCACCAGTGATTTGAGGCGGCCGCGGGTTTTCACTGAAGCTTTCTTT

size: -
J: TRBJ1-3
V: TRBV11-2
D: -
CDR3: CASSLADSPGNTIYF
DNA: TGTGCCAGCAGCTTAGCCGACTCTCCTGGAAACACCATATATTTT

size: few
J: TRBJ1-3
V: TRBV3-1/TRBV3-2
D: -
CDR3: CASSQGLGNTIYF
DNA: TGTGCCAGCAGCCAGGGACTCGGAAACACCATATATTTT

size: -
J: TRBJ1-6
V: TRBV9
D: -
CDR3: CASSYSSYNSPLHF
DNA: TGTGCCAGCAGCTACAGCTCCTATAATTCACCCCTCCACTTT

size: -
J: TRBJ1-1
V: TRBV18
D: -
CDR3: CASSPNTGQSTEAFF
DNA: TGTGCCAGCTCACCAAATACAGGTCAATCCACTGAAGCTTTCTTT

size: -
J: TRBJ2-1
V: TRBV3-1/TRBV3-2
D: -
CDR3: CASSQTDNEQFF
DNA: TGTGCCAGCAGCCAAACAGACAATGAGCAGTTCTTC

size: -
J: TRBJ2-2
V: TRBV5-1
D: TRBD2
CDR3: CASSLTGGANTGELFF
DNA: TGCGCCAGCAGCTTGACGGGGGGTGCGAACACCGGGGAGCTGTTTTTT

size: few
J: TRBJ2-5
V: TRBV27
D: TRBD2
CDR3: CASSQLAGGLETQYF
DNA: TGTGCCAGCAGTCAACTAGCGGGGGGGCTCGAGACCCAGTACTTC

size: -
J: TRBJ1-1
V: TRBV5-6
D: -
CDR3: CASSLAEAVDEAFF
DNA: TGTGCCAGCAGCTTGGCAGAGGCAGTCGATGAAGCTTTCTTT

size: -
J: TRBJ1-2
V: TRBV30
D: -
CDR3: CAWSVSGYGYTF
DNA: TGTGCCTGGAGTGTTTCCGGCTATGGCTACACCTTC

size: -
J: TRBJ2-7
V: TRBV5-1
D: TRBD1
CDR3: CASSLAPGQGEFSYEQYF
DNA: TGCGCCAGCAGCTTGGCTCCTGGACAGGGGGAATTCTCCTACGAGCAGTACTTC

size: -
J: TRBJ2-4
V: TRBV28
D: -
CDR3: CASSPPGHLFLAKNIQYF
DNA: TGTGCCAGCAGTCCCCCGGGACACTTATTTCTAGCCAAAAACATTCAGTACTTC